Listed below are T cell receptor beta chains from one sample, sequenced in a study of shared clonotypes between healthy human individuals. Data came from immunoSEQ multiplex PCR; TCRdb stores just in-frame clones and leaves some out. The table lists roughly 680,000 clones, approximately 72% of them singletons, with approximately 1.7% in the top ten. Sequenced input: memory CD4+ T cells sorted from blood. The receptor set was obtained from a woman in her twenties or thirties in good health. Each CDR3 is given with its conserved first and last residue.

CDR3aa	v_gene
CASRTLQGRATNEKLFF	TRBV28
CSAVQETQYF	TRBV20-1
CASSVDWGSYNEQFF	TRBV9
CASSPLVTGNTEAFF	TRBV2
CATVAGSEGPTDTQYF	TRBV28
CASRSGVGTDTQYF	TRBV27
CASRSYNEQFF	TRBV2
CASSAGTDNQPQHF	TRBV2
CASSPSINGFESNQPQHF	TRBV18
CASSFDRVDSEAFF	TRBV5-5
CASSVVVRAEAFF	TRBV9